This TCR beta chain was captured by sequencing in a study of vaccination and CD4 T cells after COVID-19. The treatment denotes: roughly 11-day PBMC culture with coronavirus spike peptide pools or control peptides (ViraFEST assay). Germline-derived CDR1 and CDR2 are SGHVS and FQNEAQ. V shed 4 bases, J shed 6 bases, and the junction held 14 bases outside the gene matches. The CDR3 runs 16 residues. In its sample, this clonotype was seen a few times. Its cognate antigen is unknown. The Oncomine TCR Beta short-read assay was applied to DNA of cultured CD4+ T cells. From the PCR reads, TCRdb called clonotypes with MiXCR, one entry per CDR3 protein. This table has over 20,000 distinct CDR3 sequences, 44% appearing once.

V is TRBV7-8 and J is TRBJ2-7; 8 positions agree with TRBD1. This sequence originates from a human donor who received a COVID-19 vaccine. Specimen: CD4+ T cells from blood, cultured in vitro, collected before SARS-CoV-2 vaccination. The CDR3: CASSYPAAGGFGEQYF. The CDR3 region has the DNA TGTGCCAGCAGCTATCCCGCGGCAGGGGGCTTCGGCGAGCAGTACTTC.